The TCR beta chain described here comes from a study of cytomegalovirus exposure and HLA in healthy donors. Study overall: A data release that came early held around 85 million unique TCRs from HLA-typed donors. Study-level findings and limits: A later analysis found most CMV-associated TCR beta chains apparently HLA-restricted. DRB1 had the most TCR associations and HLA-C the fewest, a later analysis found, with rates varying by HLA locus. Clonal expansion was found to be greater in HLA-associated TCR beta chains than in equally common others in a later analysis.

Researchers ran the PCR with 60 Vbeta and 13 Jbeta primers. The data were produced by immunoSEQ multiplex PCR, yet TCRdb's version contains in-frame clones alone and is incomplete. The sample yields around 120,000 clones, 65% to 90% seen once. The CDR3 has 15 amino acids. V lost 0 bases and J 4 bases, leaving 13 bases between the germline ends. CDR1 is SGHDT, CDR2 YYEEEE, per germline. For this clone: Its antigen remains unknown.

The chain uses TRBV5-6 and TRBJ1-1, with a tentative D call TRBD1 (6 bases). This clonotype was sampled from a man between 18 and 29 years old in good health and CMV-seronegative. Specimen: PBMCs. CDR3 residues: CASSLVRGWTTEAFF. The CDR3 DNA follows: TGTGCCAGCAGCTTGGTAAGGGGGTGGACCACTGAAGCTTTCTTT. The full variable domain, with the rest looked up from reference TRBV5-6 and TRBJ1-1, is DAGVTQSPTHLIKTRGQQVTLRCSPKSGHDTVSWYQQALGQGPQFIFQYYEEEERQRGNFPDRFSGHQFPNYSSELNVNALLLGDSALYLCASSLVRGWTTEAFFGQGTRLTVV.